The 10 T cell receptor beta chains reported below all come from one sample, sequenced in a study of CD8+ T cells in alopecia areata. It was cDNA, reverse transcribed from extracted RNA, that served as the sequencing template. Repertoires were generated with immunoSEQ multiplex PCR, while TCRdb's copy carries only in-frame clones and drops some. The sample holds some 110,000 clones, and no clone turns up only once. Sample: lesional skin. The receptor set was obtained from a C3H/HeJ mouse with alopecia areata. The mice in this strain carry MHC haplotype H2-k.

Note on this clone: The genes are named according to mouse. The sequence runs out 4 residues before the end of the CDR3; the remainder is reconstructed from the germline J gene. The V call is TRBV1, the J call TRBJ1-1; TRBD1 might be the D (5 bases). V was clipped by 3 bases and J by 4 bases, with 12 bases between them. CDR3 size: 14 residues. Germline CDR1 is NSQYPW and CDR2 is LRSPGD (reference sequence). CDR3 bases read: TGCACCTGCAGTGCTCTCCGGGACTCCACA. This gives the protein CTCSALRDST. From start to end, the CDR3 is CTCSALRDSTEVFF.

About this clone: The gene symbols are mouse symbols. The CDR3 end lies 4 residues beyond the end of the read and is filled in from the germline J gene. J is TRBJ1-4 and V is TRBV1; D is unclear. The CDR3 is 15 amino acids. CDR1 and CDR2 (germline): NSQYPW, LRSPGD (reference sequence). Trimming took 0 bases from V and 4 from J, leaving 9 bases between them. The CDR3 loop reads CTCSADNKHNERLFF. The sequenced part of the CDR3 DNA is TGCACCTGCAGTGCAGATAACAAACACAACGAA.

This clone occurred a few times. The listed genes are named as in mouse. The CDR3 end is not reached by the read, which stops 4 residues before it; the germline J gene fills it in. The rearrangement uses TRBV13-3 and TRBJ2-4, with D maybe TRBD1 (6 bases). The CDR3 is made up of 15 amino acids. V was shortened by 3 bases and J by 2 bases, with 13 bases between the two germline ends. The germline V gene has CDR1 NNHDY and CDR2 SYVADS. CDR3 bases read: TGTGCCAGCAGTGCAGGGGACAAGTCTCAAAAC. Amino acid sequence: CASSAGDKSQN. Given in full, the CDR3 is CASSAGDKSQNTLYF.

In its sample, this clone was seen a few times. Mouse names are used for the genes. CDR3 DNA, as far as it was read: TGTGCCAGCAGTTGGACCGGGACAGGGGGCTAT. Its protein is CASSWTGTGGY. The entire CDR3 reads CASSWTGTGGYEQYF. V and J are TRBV19 and TRBJ2-7; 11 positions match TRBD1. The read gets to within 4 residues of the CDR3 end, and the germline J gene fills in the rest. V was clipped by 4 bases and J by 3 bases; unmatched bases: 6. There are 15 residues in the CDR3. CDR1 and CDR2 from the germline V gene are FNHDT and SITEND (reference sequence).

This clone was seen more than once but under ten times. Genes here carry mouse names. The read terminates 4 residues before the CDR3 end, so the remaining end is supplied by the germline J gene. The gene calls are TRBV19 and TRBJ1-4; maybe TRBD1 (6 bases). Germline V lookup: CDR1 FNHDT, CDR2 SITEND (reference sequence). Trimming removed 5 bases at V and 6 bases at J, with 11 bases between. The CDR3 runs 13 residues. CDR3 amino acids: CASRGGRDERLFF. The CDR3 bases that were read are TGTGCCAGCAGAGGGGGGCGAGACGAA.

A remark on this clone: Gene names are mouse gene names. The DNA read from the CDR3 is TGCACCTGCAGTGCAGGCCGGACTGGGGTAAAC. Residues: CTCSAGRTGVN. The full CDR3 sequence reads CTCSAGRTGVNTLYF. The chain has TRBV1 and TRBJ2-4; 9 bases match TRBD2. The read gets to within 4 residues of the CDR3 end, and the germline J gene fills in the rest. The CDR3 has 15 residues. Germline CDR1 NSQYPW, CDR2 LRSPGD (reference sequence).

This clone was seen ten or more times. Gene names follow the mouse nomenclature. The read falls 4 residues short of the CDR3 end, and the missing part is taken from the germline J gene. V gene TRBV13-3 combines with J gene TRBJ2-2; 10 positions match TRBD2. This CDR3 spans 17 amino acids. The trim removed 1 base at V and 5 bases at J, leaving 8 bases unmatched. Germline CDR1 and CDR2: NNHDY and SYVADS. The CDR3 loop reads CASSDFWGGARTGQLYF. The CDR3 DNA, read in part, is TGTGCCAGCAGTGATTTCTGGGGGGGCGCCCGGACCGGG.

This clone appeared many times. The germline and genes are mouse ones. The missing CDR3 end, 4 residues past where the read stops, is filled in from the germline J gene. The chain links TRBV13-3 to TRBJ1-2, with 7 positions matching TRBD1. The germline gives CDR1 NNHDY, CDR2 SYVADS. The CDR3 consists of 13 residues. This chain's CDR3 is CASSETGRADYTF. CDR3 DNA (partial): TGTGCCAGCAGTGAGACAGGGCGGGCC.

Many counts were recorded for this clone. At residue 13, the TCRdb amino acid sequence and the translated nucleotide sequence differ, so the protein here is the DNA translation. All gene names here are mouse names. Read sequence stops 3 residues before the CDR3 end, and the germline J gene provides the missing end. This sequence joins TRBV13-3 and TRBJ1-6, with 7 bases matching TRBD1. TRBJ1-6 carries the ORF label, with uncertain function. The germline CDR1 and CDR2 sequences are NNHDY and SYVADS. The CDR3 consists of 16 residues. V dropped 2 bases and J dropped 3; count of bases not matched to a gene: 5. CDR3 residues: CASSEDGTDYNSPLYF. The CDR3 bases that were read are TGTGCCAGCAGTGAGGATGGGACAGACTATAATTCGCCC.

In regard to this clone: The gene symbols are mouse symbols. The read halts 4 residues ahead of the CDR3 end, with the missing end drawn from the germline J gene. V and J are TRBV1 and TRBJ2-3, with 8 bases identical to TRBD1. The CDR3 extends over 17 amino acids. Germline V CDR1 and CDR2: NSQYPW, LRSPGD (reference sequence). Trimming cost V 3 bases and J 2 bases; bases outside gene matches: 10. The CDR3 DNA, read in part, is TGCACCTGCAGTGCCCGGACAGGGAGAGTGGATGCAGAA. Its translation: CTCSARTGRVDAE. The complete CDR3 sequence is CTCSARTGRVDAETLYF.